The 32 T cell receptor beta chains listed next were all sequenced from one sample in a study of blood T cells in healthy people across ages. Through a sample-barcoded 5' primer and a J-beta primer mix, a second PCR was run for roughly 7 to 12 cycles. TCRdb reprocessed the 5' RACE reads with MiXCR, giving one entry per CDR3 protein. The data hold some 1.8 million distinct CDR3 sequences, with about two fifths observed a single time. Material: blood. Every receptor here comes from a human donor in good health.

The chain joins TRBV19 to TRBJ2-7; D uncertain. This CDR3 comprises 14 residues. Trimming shortened V by 2 bases and J by 0 bases, and 8 bases separated the two germline ends. The germline CDR1 and CDR2 sequences are LNHDA and SQIVND (reference sequence). The CDR3 loop reads CASSISENSYEQYF. The CDR3 nucleotides read TGTGCCAGTAGTATATCCGAAAACTCCTACGAGCAGTACTTC.

This chain joins TRBV7-2 and TRBJ2-7; 8 nucleotides align to TRBD1. The J call may be mistaken, given a closer DNA end match to TRBJ2-1. This CDR3 is built from 17 residues. Germline V gives CDR1 SGHTA, CDR2 FQGNSA. In nucleotides, the CDR3 is TGTGCCAGCAGCTTAGGGGGGTGGGGGACAGGTGGCAATGAGCAGTTCTTC. The encoded protein is CASSLGGWGTGGNEQFF.

Concerning this clonotype: One end of the junction fails to match germline, which may point to a read error. The CDR3 is CASTNEETGHGCTF. CDR3 sequence (DNA): TGCGCCAGCACCAACGAGGAGACAGGGCATGGCTGCACCTTC. The chain links TRBV5-1 to TRBJ1-2; 7 bases match TRBD1. The CDR3 has 14 amino acids. In germline, CDR1 is SGHRS, CDR2 YFSETQ.

The V call is TRBV7-9, the J call TRBJ2-7, with 8 bases fitting TRBD1. The germline V gene encodes CDR1 SEHNR and CDR2 FQNEAQ (reference sequence). The CDR3 length is 15 residues. V trimming: 5 bases; J trimming: 6 bases; junction bases outside the gene matches: 12. The CDR3 region has the DNA TGTGCCAGCAGCCCCCCCGGACAGGGTTTGTCCGAGCAGTACTTC. It translates to CASSPPGQGLSEQYF.

The chain uses TRBV20-1 and TRBJ2-1; 7 nucleotides line up with TRBD2. Germline V gene sequence: CDR1 DFQATT, CDR2 SNEGSKA (reference sequence). V dropped 7 bases and J dropped 8; count of bases not matched to a gene: 2. The CDR3 loop spans 10 amino acids. This CDR3 reads CSGGRDEQFF. The CDR3 DNA reads as TGCAGTGGGGGGAGGGATGAGCAGTTCTTC.

Only a few counts were recorded for this clonotype. The V call is TRBV7-3, the J call TRBJ2-3; no reliable D call. This CDR3 has 15 residues. Trimming left V 1 base short and J 3 bases short, with 11 bases between. CDR1 and CDR2 from the germline V gene are SGHTA and FQGTGA. CDR3 in amino acids: CASSLSIYGTDTQYF. The CDR3 region has the DNA TGTGCCAGCAGCTTAAGTATTTATGGTACAGATACGCAGTATTTT.

With respect to this clonotype: Mismatch with germline at one junction end may stem from a read error. V gene TRBV6-2 or TRBV6-3 combines with J gene TRBJ2-3; 7 bases are shared with TRBD1. The CDR3 contains 15 residues. In germline, CDR1 is MNHEY, CDR2 SVGEGT. The CDR3 protein is CASSQAGTATVTQYF. CDR3 nucleotide sequence: TGTGCCAGCAGTCAGGCCGGGACAGCCACAGTTACGCAGTATTTT.

The CDR3 loop is CASSYSKTGKGTDTQYF. The CDR3 DNA reads as TGTGCCAGCAGTTACTCGAAGACAGGGAAGGGTACAGATACGCAGTATTTT. The chain has TRBV6-6 and TRBJ2-3; TRBD1 matches at 7 bases. The germline CDR1 and CDR2 sequences are MNHNY and SVGAGI (reference sequence). The CDR3 runs to 17 residues. The V and J ends lost 0 bases and 3 bases, in that order; junction bases with no gene match: 9.

The V gene is TRBV24-1, the J gene TRBJ1-5; 9 nucleotides agree with TRBD1. The CDR3 runs to 16 residues. With V trimmed by 5 bases and J by 7 bases, 11 bases remained unmatched. Germline values: CDR1 KGHDR, CDR2 SFDVKD. The CDR3 sequence: CATSALNRGRRQPQHF. CDR3 DNA sequence: TGTGCCACCAGTGCCCTAAACAGGGGGCGGAGACAGCCCCAGCATTTT.

The V gene is TRBV14, the J gene TRBJ2-4; D is perhaps TRBD1 (5 bases). Matching the DNA end better, TRBJ2-7 makes the J call doubtful. The CDR3 consists of 14 residues. In germline, CDR1 is SGHDN, CDR2 FVKESK. In DNA form, the CDR3 reads TGTGCCAGCAGCCAAGGACAGTCCTTCTACGAGCAGTACTTC. It translates to CASSQGQSFYEQYF.

This clonotype was picked up a small number of times. The V and J genes are TRBV29-1 and TRBJ1-3; D possibly corresponds to TRBD1 (6 bases). V lost 2 bases and J 2 bases, leaving 10 bases between the germline ends. CDR1 is SQVTM, CDR2 ANQGSEA, per germline. The CDR3 has 14 amino acids. CDR3 nucleotide sequence: TGCAGCGTTGAAAGAGGGGGTACTGGAAACACCATATATTTT. It yields the protein CSVERGGTGNTIYF.

The genes are TRBV7-8 and TRBJ2-7; TRBD2 aligns across 14 bases. The CDR3 is made up of 16 amino acids. Germline CDR1 reads SGHVS; CDR2 reads FQNEAQ. Unmatched junction bases numbered 3, after V lost 5 bases and J lost 0 bases. The DNA of the CDR3 is TGTGCCAGCAGCATGGGACTAGCGGGGGACTCCTACGAGCAGTACTTC. Amino acid sequence: CASSMGLAGDSYEQYF.

The CDR3 bases are TGTGCCAGCAGCTTATATTGGACGGAGTCCTACGAGCAGTACTTC. Protein product: CASSLYWTESYEQYF. This chain uses TRBV7-2 with TRBJ2-7; D not certain. V was trimmed by 2 bases and J by 1 base, leaving 12 bases between them. The CDR3 consists of 15 residues. Germline values: CDR1 SGHTA, CDR2 FQGNSA. The full variable domain, in which reference TRBV7-2 and TRBJ2-7 provide the parts outside the CDR3, is GAGVSQSPSNKVTEKGKDVELRCDPISGHTALYWYRQSLGQGLEFLIYFQGNSAPDKSGLPSDRFSAERTGGSVSTLTIQRTQQEDSAVYLCASSLYWTESYEQYFGPGTRLTVT.

This clonotype was recorded a few times. The J gene is TRBJ2-1, the V gene TRBV7-2; D gene ambiguous. The CDR3 is 15 amino acids. Germline V gene lookup returns CDR1 SGHTA and CDR2 FQGNSA. Trimming shortened V by 10 bases and J by 7 bases, and 23 bases separated the two germline ends. The CDR3 region is CAIPSRGWLVNEQFF. The DNA of the CDR3 is TGTGCCATCCCCTCCCGTGGATGGCTGGTGAATGAGCAGTTCTTC.

J is TRBJ1-2 and V is TRBV12-5; D is possibly TRBD1 (5 bases). Trimming cost V 3 bases and J 4 bases, with 21 bases left between them. The CDR3 is 17 amino acids. The V gene's germline CDR1 is LGHNT and CDR2 FRNRAP. CDR3 coding DNA: TGTGCTAGTGGTTTTATCGCCGGGGACCAAAGCTTCTATGGCTACACCTTC. Translation: CASGFIAGDQSFYGYTF.

CDR3 nucleotide sequence: TGTGCCACCAGCCAAAACTTAGCTAGCACAGATACGCAGTATTTT. The encoded protein is CATSQNLASTDTQYF. The chain joins TRBV15 to TRBJ2-3; D unclear. CDR3 length: 15 amino acids. CDR1 and CDR2 from the germline V gene are LNHNV and YYDKDF (reference sequence). V was cut by 5 bases and J by 0 bases, with 12 bases left in between.

V usage is TRBV12-5 and J usage is TRBJ2-3, with TRBD1 as a possible D gene (6 bases). Trimming removed 0 bases at V and 5 bases at J, with 15 bases between. The CDR3 covers 16 residues. Germline V gene data show CDR1 as LGHNT and CDR2 as FRNRAP. In nucleotides, the CDR3 is TGTGCTAGTGGTTTGGTACAGGGACCGGTTTTAGATACGCAGTATTTT. This sequence encodes CASGLVQGPVLDTQYF.

The genes are TRBV10-3 and TRBJ1-2; D unclear. The CDR3 is made up of 12 amino acids. The germline gives CDR1 ENHRY, CDR2 SYGVKD. V lost 0 bases, J lost 10 bases, and 9 bases lay in between. CDR3 bases: TGTGCCATCAGTGAGTCACTAACGGTCTACACCTTC. Amino acids: CAISESLTVYTF.

This clonotype was detected only a few times. The CDR3 coding sequence is TGTGCCAGTGGACCGGATGGCTACACCTTC. Protein product: CASGPDGYTF. The chain carries TRBV6-2 or TRBV6-3 and TRBJ1-2; D gene ambiguous. The CDR3 is made up of 10 amino acids. CDR1 and CDR2 (germline): MNHEY, SVGEGT. The V end was cut by 9 bases, the J end by 6 bases, with 8 bases between.

V usage is TRBV5-1 and J usage is TRBJ2-1, with 11 bases aligning to TRBD2. The CDR3 runs 14 residues. Germline CDR1 reads SGHRS; CDR2 reads YFSETQ. CDR3 sequence: CGSSYSGGGNEQFF. DNA for the CDR3: TGCGGAAGCAGTTATAGCGGGGGGGGCAATGAGCAGTTCTTC. Full variable domain (missing parts from reference TRBV5-1 and TRBJ2-1): KAGVTQTPRYLIKTRGQQVTLSCSPISGHRSVSWYQQTPGQGLQFLFEYFSETQRNKGNFPGRFSGRQFSNSRSEMNVSTLELGDSALYLCGSSYSGGGNEQFFGPGTRLTVL.

CDR3 DNA: TGTGCCAGCAGTCTACCAGGGATAGGTGGCTACACCTTC. Translation gives CASSLPGIGGYTF. The V gene is TRBV6-6, the J gene TRBJ1-2; D might be TRBD1 (5 bases). This CDR3 is 13 amino acids long. V was trimmed by 5 bases and J by 7 bases, leaving 14 bases between them. Germline lookup yields CDR1 MNHNY and CDR2 SVGAGI (reference sequence).

The chain recombines TRBV29-1 with TRBJ1-2; no reliable D call. Germline assignment: CDR1 SQVTM and CDR2 ANQGSEA. V lost 5 bases and J 7 bases, leaving 17 bases between the germline ends. The CDR3 has 13 residues. The CDR3 coding sequence is TGCAGCGTTCTGCGGGAGGGAGCACTTGGCTACACCTTC. The encoded protein is CSVLREGALGYTF.

The chain joins TRBV4-1 to TRBJ1-5; possibly TRBD1 for D (6 bases). Deletions cut 0 bases from V and 1 base from J, with 19 bases between. Germline V gene lookup returns CDR1 MGHRA and CDR2 YSYEKL. This CDR3 has 19 residues. CDR3 residues: CASSQDTRTDGESNQPQHF. The CDR3 nucleotides read TGCGCCAGCAGCCAAGATACGCGGACAGATGGTGAAAGCAATCAGCCCCAGCATTTT.

The sample holds a few counts of this clonotype. CDR3: CASSQDQVGGETQYF. The DNA of the CDR3 is TGCGCCAGCAGCCAAGATCAGGTGGGAGGGGAGACCCAGTATTTT. The V call is TRBV4-3, the J call TRBJ2-3; 7 bases map to TRBD2. V lost 0 bases, J lost 12 bases, and 12 bases stayed unmatched. The CDR3 has 15 amino acids. Per the germline V gene, CDR1 is LGHNA and CDR2 is YSLEER.

The rearrangement uses TRBV29-1 and TRBJ1-1; D is unclear. V was trimmed by 1 base and J by 4 bases, leaving 10 bases between them. This CDR3 contains 13 residues. CDR1 and CDR2 (germline): SQVTM, ANQGSEA. This chain's CDR3 is CSVEARESTEAFF. The CDR3 region has the DNA TGCAGCGTTGAAGCGCGGGAAAGCACTGAAGCTTTCTTT.

This clonotype was observed many times. The J gene is TRBJ2-1, the V gene TRBV10-2; 7 bases map to TRBD2. Germline loops: CDR1 WSHSY, CDR2 SAAADI. V lost 10 bases and J lost 7; bases outside the gene matches: 13. The CDR3 length is 14 residues. As DNA, the CDR3 is TGCGCCACCGAGATGGGGGGGGATTGGAATGAGCAGTTCTTC. It translates to CATEMGGDWNEQFF.

This clonotype has only a few counts. The chain has TRBV28 and TRBJ2-3; TRBD2 agrees at 10 bases. CDR1 and CDR2 (germline): MDHEN, SYDVKM. The CDR3 runs to 15 residues. The J segment lost 10 bases and the V segment lost 6 bases, leaving 13 bases of the junction unmatched. The CDR3 loop is CASRELSGGTTAQYF. The CDR3 DNA reads as TGTGCCAGCAGGGAGCTTAGCGGGGGGACGACGGCGCAGTATTTT.

The sample holds a few counts of this clonotype. This chain joins TRBV29-1 and TRBJ1-2, with 7 positions matching TRBD1. The germline gives CDR1 SQVTM, CDR2 ANQGSEA. J gave up 7 bases and V 5 bases, and 10 bases lay outside the gene matches. The CDR3 consists of 13 residues. The CDR3 loop reads CSVTTGTDSGYTF. The CDR3 DNA is TGCAGCGTTACAACCGGGACAGATTCTGGCTACACCTTC.

The genes are TRBV9 and TRBJ1-4; maybe TRBD1 (6 bases). Trimming removed 4 bases at V and 7 bases at J, with 17 bases between. The CDR3 has 15 amino acids. The germline CDR1 and CDR2 sequences are SGDLS and YYNGEE. The CDR3 region has the DNA TGTGCCAGCAGCCCCGGGGGGGGCTACAGTGAAAAACTGTTTTTT. It yields the protein CASSPGGGYSEKLFF. The full variable domain, rest sourced from reference TRBV9 and TRBJ1-4, is DSGVTQTPKHLITATGQRVTLRCSPRSGDLSVYWYQQSLDQGLQFLIQYYNGEERAKGNILERFSAQQFPDLHSELNLSSLELGDSALYFCASSPGGGYSEKLFFGSGTQLSVL.

The rearrangement uses TRBV20-1 and TRBJ1-2; D is unresolved. The CDR3 length is 15 residues. Trimming cost V 2 bases and J 4 bases, with 17 bases left between them. Germline assignment: CDR1 DFQATT and CDR2 SNEGSKA (reference sequence). CDR3 loop: CSARSGERRSYGYTF. The CDR3 DNA follows: TGCAGTGCTAGATCCGGGGAACGGCGGAGCTATGGCTACACCTTC.

The genes are TRBV3-1 and TRBJ2-5; 9 bases fit TRBD2. This CDR3 region has 20 residues. CDR1 is LGHDT, CDR2 YNNKEL, per germline (reference sequence). V gave up 3 bases and J gave up 5 bases; unmatched junction bases: 22. The chain's CDR3 is CASSHPSRWRGGNPRETQYF. The DNA for the CDR3 is TGTGCCAGCAGCCACCCCTCCAGATGGCGGGGGGGGAACCCACGGGAGACCCAGTACTTC.

In this sample, this clonotype turned up a few times. The rearrangement links TRBV7-8 to TRBJ2-2; no firm D call. The CDR3 extends over 13 amino acids. V lost 3 bases and J lost 4, with 6 bases in between. Germline loops: CDR1 SGHVS, CDR2 FQNEAQ. CDR3 loop: CASSLMGTGELFF. In DNA form, the CDR3 reads TGTGCCAGCAGCTTGATGGGCACCGGGGAGCTGTTTTTT.